This T cell receptor (beta chain) was retrieved from a study of blood T cell repertoires in COVID-19. Overall study: Acute and convalescent COVID-19 specimens originated in the United States, Italy and Spain. T cells, B-cell-depleted T cells, or PBMCs provided the cDNA or gDNA that served as material.

Seattle patients were enrolled while actively infected and followed longitudinally. In the authors' methods: Reference gene primer amplification gave estimated nucleated cell counts. The repertoire was sequenced with immunoSEQ multiplex PCR; TCRdb's copy has only in-frame clones and lacks some. V, J and clone size reflect that table, while D and trimming were determined from the DNA. The sample holds 50,000 to 65,000 clones, roughly 72% seen once. Sequencing used peripheral blood. This receptor was identified in a woman aged 65 to 85 with COVID-19, enrolled during active disease.

The CDR3 sequence: CASTSGTGDFHEQFF. The CDR3 DNA reads as TGTGCCAGCACTTCCGGGACAGGGGATTTCCATGAGCAGTTCTTC. The rearrangement links TRBV25-1 to TRBJ2-1; 10 bases are shared with TRBD1. The CDR3 is made up of 15 amino acids. The ends lost 7 bases at V and 8 bases at J; junction bases unmatched: 11. The germline gives CDR1 MGHDK, CDR2 SYGVNS. Full variable domain (remainder filled in from reference TRBV25-1 and TRBJ2-1): EADIYQTPRYLVIGTGKKITLECSQTMGHDKMYWYQQDPGMELHLIHYSYGVNSTEKGDLSSESTVSRIRTEHFPLTLESARPSHTSQYLCASTSGTGDFHEQFFGPGTRLTVL.